The 12 T cell receptor beta chains in this list originate from one sample, sequenced in a study of T-cell reconstitution after alpha-beta-depleted transplantation in children. TCRbeta library preparation incorporated unique molecular identifiers. Via MiXCR, TCRdb re-called the PCR reads, giving one row per CDR3 protein. The repertoire has about 980,000 distinct CDR3 sequences, roughly 29% of them found once; the top ten carry over 25%. The specimen comprised PBMCs, mostly from graft donor cells, sampled 360 days after TCRalphabeta/CD19-depleted stem cell transplant. The source is a boy under two years old who had a stem cell transplant for SCID, so the T cells may come from the graft donor.

This rearrangement joins TRBV5-1 to TRBJ2-1; D unresolved. From germline, CDR1 is SGHRS and CDR2 YFSETQ. Trimming removed 7 bases from V and 6 bases from J, with 17 bases in between. The CDR3 runs to 14 residues. The CDR3 spells CASDPDGYANEQFF. The CDR3 DNA sequence: TGCGCCAGCGACCCGGACGGATACGCCAATGAGCAGTTCTTC.

CDR3 DNA: TGTGCCAGCAGCCGCCAAGGACAGACCTACACCTTC. This encodes CASSRQGQTYTF. This chain uses TRBV6-2 or TRBV6-3 with TRBJ1-2; tentative D call: TRBD1 (6 bases). The CDR3 is made up of 12 amino acids. CDR1 is MNHEY, CDR2 SVGEGT, per germline. Trimming cost V 6 bases and J 10 bases, with 15 bases left between them.

This clonotype was seen a handful of times. This chain links TRBV6-1 with TRBJ2-5; perhaps TRBD1 as D (5 bases). Germline V gene data show CDR1 as MNHNS and CDR2 as SASEGT. V lost 5 bases and J 4 bases, leaving 17 bases between the germline ends. This CDR3 is 15 amino acids long. CDR3 sequence (DNA): TGTGCCAGCAGTCCTGGGAACCTAGGGGCAGAGACCCAGTACTTC. Translated, it gives CASSPGNLGAETQYF.

The chain links TRBV7-2 to TRBJ1-2; 8 positions match TRBD1. Trimming cost V 3 bases and J 8 bases; bases outside gene matches: 14. In germline, CDR1 is SGHTA, CDR2 FQGNSA. The CDR3 spans 16 residues. The CDR3 is CASSLAGGAGTLGYTF. CDR3 DNA: TGTGCCAGCAGCTTGGCAGGGGGCGCCGGAACTCTCGGCTACACCTTC.

The rearrangement joins TRBV20-1 to TRBJ2-6, with unresolved D. The germline gives CDR1 DFQATT, CDR2 SNEGSKA (reference sequence). The CDR3 consists of 16 residues. Trimming removed 4 bases at V and 0 bases at J, with 13 bases between. The CDR3 region has the DNA TGCAGTGCTAACGAAGGGCTGTTCTCTGGGGCCAACGTCCTGACTTTC. As protein: CSANEGLFSGANVLTF.

The rearrangement links TRBV6-1 to TRBJ2-1; D ambiguous. V was trimmed by 7 bases and J by 0 bases, leaving 10 bases between them. Per germline, CDR1 MNHNS and CDR2 SASEGT. CDR3 length: 14 residues. In DNA form, the CDR3 reads TGTGCCAGCAACGACTGGAGCTCCTACAATGAGCAGTTCTTC. The encoded protein is CASNDWSSYNEQFF.

V gene TRBV5-1 combines with J gene TRBJ1-5; D is ambiguous. V was trimmed by 4 bases and J by 0 bases, leaving 11 bases between them. The CDR3 has 15 amino acids. The germline V gene encodes CDR1 SGHRS and CDR2 YFSETQ. For the CDR3, the DNA is TGCGCCAGCAGCGCCGGCGGGTCTAGCAATCAGCCCCAGCATTTT. It specifies CASSAGGSSNQPQHF.

This clonotype was found a few times. The rearrangement joins TRBV4-2 to TRBJ2-3; 16 bases are a match to TRBD2. J lost 2 bases, V lost 0 bases, and 2 bases had no gene match. CDR1 is LGHNA, CDR2 YNFKEQ, per germline. The CDR3 runs to 18 residues. The CDR3 protein is CASSQEGLAGGPTDTQYF. The CDR3, as DNA: TGTGCCAGCAGCCAAGAGGGACTAGCGGGGGGGCCCACAGATACGCAGTATTTT.

The chain joins TRBV12-3 or TRBV12-4 to TRBJ1-1, with D possibly matching TRBD1 (6 bases). This CDR3 region has 12 residues. Trimming stripped 4 bases from V and 11 bases from J, with 14 bases between. The chain's CDR3 is CASSYKTGWAFF. The CDR3, as DNA: TGTGCCAGCAGTTACAAAACAGGGTGGGCTTTCTTT.

This clonotype occurred a few times. The rearrangement uses TRBV5-1 and TRBJ2-3; D gene ambiguous. Germline CDR1 reads SGHRS; CDR2 reads YFSETQ. The CDR3 is made up of 15 amino acids. V was shortened by 2 bases and J by 0 bases, with 10 bases between the two germline ends. The CDR3 nucleotides are TGCGCCAGCAGCTTTTCGCAGGCTAGCACAGATACGCAGTATTTT. Amino acids: CASSFSQASTDTQYF.

In this sample, this clonotype turned up many times. The chain is built from TRBV9 and TRBJ2-1, with TRBD2 matching 7 bases. The CDR3 is 15 residues long. Trimming cost V 5 bases and J 1 base; bases outside gene matches: 6. Germline CDR1 is SGDLS and CDR2 is YYNGEE. CDR3 nucleotide sequence: TGTGCCAGCAGTGTGACCGGGGGGTCCTACAATGAGCAGTTCTTC. This encodes CASSVTGGSYNEQFF.

This clonotype was counted a single time. The gene calls are TRBV7-2 and TRBJ2-1; 7 bases fit TRBD1. The CDR3 is made up of 13 amino acids. V lost 4 bases to trimming and J lost 9 bases; unmatched junction nucleotides: 6. The germline V gene has CDR1 SGHTA and CDR2 FQGNSA. Here the CDR3 DNA reads TGTGCCAGCAGCTCCCTGACAGGGATTGAGCAGTTCTTC. Translating gives CASSSLTGIEQFF.